The 19 T cell receptor beta chains below were found in one sample sequenced in a study of shared clonotypes between healthy human individuals. Naivety among CD8 cells was defined by CD45RO negativity and positive CCR7 selection, thereby excluding terminally differentiated effector memory CD45RA+ cells. Assay: immunoSEQ multiplex PCR; the TCRdb copy retains only in-frame clones and omits some. The repertoire holds about 2.1 million clones, with roughly 91% as singletons. Source material: naive CD8+ T cells from PBMCs. All receptors come from a man younger than 35 in good health. Some clones in this sample may be carry-over from other donors' samples.

V is TRBV30 and J is TRBJ1-3, with D unresolved. V gave up 0 bases and J gave up 0 bases, with 18 bases separating them. Per germline, CDR1 GTSNPN and CDR2 SVGIG (reference sequence). There are 18 residues in the CDR3. The CDR3 DNA sequence: TGTGCCTGGAGTGTACATCGGCTAACACTTACCTCTGGAAACACCATATATTTT. This encodes CAWSVHRLTLTSGNTIYF.

The chain carries TRBV7-9 and TRBJ2-3; D gene unclear. V lost 6 bases and J 2 bases, leaving 9 bases between the germline ends. The CDR3 covers 13 residues. Germline V CDR1 and CDR2: SEHNR, FQNEAQ (reference sequence). CDR3 amino acids: CASRGILTDTQYF. CDR3 coding DNA: TGTGCCAGCAGGGGGATCCTCACAGATACGCAGTATTTT.

The chain recombines TRBV10-3 with TRBJ2-1; 9 positions agree with TRBD1. CDR1 is ENHRY, CDR2 SYGVKD, per germline. This CDR3 is 15 amino acids long. V shed 7 bases, J shed 8 bases, and the junction held 12 bases outside the gene matches. CDR3 nucleotide sequence: TGTGCCATCAAGCGACAGGGGGAACCCTCCGATGAGCAGTTCTTC. Protein product: CAIKRQGEPSDEQFF.

This clone has just one count. The V and J genes are TRBV7-9 and TRBJ1-1, with D uncertain. The V gene lost 5 bases and the J gene lost 5 bases, with 15 bases spanning the gap. Germline V gene lookup returns CDR1 SEHNR and CDR2 FQNEAQ (reference sequence). The CDR3 is 14 amino acids. The CDR3 region is CASSRDGSRTEAFF. In DNA form, the CDR3 reads TGTGCCAGCAGCCGAGACGGGAGTAGAACTGAAGCTTTCTTT.

This chain joins TRBV10-3 and TRBJ1-2, with TRBD1 matching 7 bases. The CDR3 consists of 14 residues. The V segment lost 3 bases and the J segment 0 bases; nucleotides outside the gene matches: 1. Germline loops: CDR1 ENHRY, CDR2 SYGVKD. The CDR3 coding sequence is TGTGCCATCAGTGAACAGGGGTCTAACTATGGCTACACCTTC. Its protein product is CAISEQGSNYGYTF.

This sequence joins TRBV13 and TRBJ2-1, with TRBD2 identical over 8 bases. The germline gives CDR1 PRHDT, CDR2 FYEKMQ (reference sequence). CDR3 length: 15 residues. V gave up 2 bases and J gave up 6 bases; unmatched junction bases: 6. The CDR3 coding sequence is TGTGCCAGCAGCTTACCCCGGGAGGGGGGCAATGAGCAGTTCTTC. Translation: CASSLPREGGNEQFF.

The rearrangement joins TRBV5-8 to TRBJ1-3; the D is unclear. The ends were cut back, 9 bases at V and 4 bases at J, with 23 bases in the middle. This CDR3 is built from 16 residues. Germline CDR1 and CDR2: SGHTS and YDEGEE. The CDR3 here is CATEGIRYFPGNTIYF. DNA of the CDR3: TGTGCCACCGAAGGGATTCGTTATTTTCCAGGAAACACCATATATTTT. The whole variable domain, filled in from reference TRBV5-8 and TRBJ1-3, reads EAGVTQSPTHLIKTRGQQATLRCSPISGHTSVYWYQQALGLGLQFLLWYDEGEERNRGNFPPRFSGRQFPNYSSELNVNALELEDSALYLCATEGIRYFPGNTIYFGEGSWLTVV.

This clone was picked up a small number of times. This sequence joins TRBV6-4 and TRBJ2-7; D remains unclear. The V gene lost 6 bases and the J gene lost 1 base, with 10 bases spanning the gap. In germline, CDR1 is MRHNA, CDR2 SNTAGT. The CDR3 totals 13 residues. The CDR3, as DNA: TGTGCCAGCAGCCCGGGCCCTTCCTACGAGCAGTACTTC. It encodes CASSPGPSYEQYF.

The CDR3 coding sequence is TGTGCCAGCAGTCCCCTCGTAAACACTGAAGCTTTCTTT. This encodes CASSPLVNTEAFF. The rearrangement uses TRBV27 and TRBJ1-1; D is undetermined. In germline, CDR1 is MNHEY, CDR2 SMNVEV (reference sequence). The CDR3 is made up of 13 amino acids. Between the trimmed V and J ends, which lost 5 bases and 2 bases, there was a span of 9 bases.

The rearrangement uses TRBV7-2 and TRBJ2-1; tentatively, D is TRBD2 (6 bases). The CDR3 sequence is 16 residues long. Germline CDR1 and CDR2: SGHTA and FQGNSA. Trimming shortened V by 4 bases and J by 0 bases, and 13 bases separated the two germline ends. The CDR3 loop reads CASSSWRVSSYNEQFF. As DNA, the CDR3 is TGTGCCAGCAGCTCCTGGAGGGTAAGCTCCTACAATGAGCAGTTCTTC.

The chain links TRBV5-8 to TRBJ2-5, with 9 bases lining up with TRBD1. Germline values: CDR1 SGHTS, CDR2 YDEGEE. Trimming cost V 6 bases and J 2 bases; bases outside gene matches: 5. This CDR3 is built from 14 residues. DNA for the CDR3: TGTGCCAGCAACAATGGACAGGGGCAAGAGACCCAGTACTTC. Translating gives CASNNGQGQETQYF.

This clone was picked up one time. This chain connects TRBV4-2 to TRBJ2-3, with a possible D match to TRBD2 (5 bases). Trimming took off 0 bases at V and 4 bases at J, with 20 bases between the two ends. Germline CDR1 LGHNA, CDR2 YNFKEQ. This CDR3 has 18 residues. The CDR3 reads CASSQESSLRRVADTQYF. The CDR3 nucleotides read TGTGCCAGCAGCCAAGAATCGTCCCTCCGGCGGGTCGCAGATACGCAGTATTTT.

The rearrangement links TRBV13 to TRBJ1-2; D call uncertain. Germline CDR1 and CDR2: PRHDT and FYEKMQ (reference sequence). The CDR3 length is 11 residues. Trimming left V 5 bases short and J 8 bases short, with 9 bases between. The CDR3 nucleotides are TGTGCCAGCAGCAACCCCGGGGGCTACACCTTC. It is translated as CASSNPGGYTF.

In DNA, the CDR3 is TGTGCCATCCTCGGGGGCGCATATCTTGGCTACACCTTC. Its translation is CAILGGAYLGYTF. The chain joins TRBV28 to TRBJ1-2, with D maybe TRBD1 (6 bases). CDR1 MDHEN and CDR2 SYDVKM come from the germline V gene. The CDR3 runs 13 residues. Between the trimmed V and J ends, which lost 10 bases and 7 bases, there was a span of 19 bases.

The CDR3 DNA reads as TGTGCCAGCAGCTTCGGCCAGGGGAACATTCAGTACTTC. Translated: CASSFGQGNIQYF. The chain links TRBV7-9 to TRBJ2-4, with a weak D call TRBD1 (6 bases). CDR1 is SEHNR, CDR2 FQNEAQ, per germline (reference sequence). Deletions cut 3 bases from V and 7 bases from J, with 10 bases between. CDR3 length equals 13 residues.

The CDR3 spells CASSQEGQGTVFDEQFF. CDR3 DNA sequence: TGTGCCAGCAGCCAAGAGGGTCAGGGGACGGTGTTCGATGAGCAGTTCTTC. The chain joins TRBV4-2 to TRBJ2-1; possible D gene TRBD1, 6 bases. Trimming pared 0 bases from V and 8 bases from J, leaving 20 bases between. The V gene's germline CDR1 is LGHNA and CDR2 YNFKEQ. The CDR3 totals 17 residues.

This clone was recorded once. This chain connects TRBV4-2 to TRBJ2-5, with a possible D match to TRBD1 (5 bases). V lost 0 bases, J lost 1 base, and 12 bases lay in between. This CDR3 is built from 16 residues. CDR1 and CDR2 (germline): LGHNA, YNFKEQ. The CDR3 nucleotides are TGTGCCAGCAGCCAAGAGCAGGGCCGAACCCAAGAGACCCAGTACTTC. As protein: CASSQEQGRTQETQYF.

V gene TRBV27 combines with J gene TRBJ2-7; D uncertain. The CDR3 covers 13 residues. V lost 3 bases and J 9 bases, leaving 15 bases between the germline ends. Germline V gives CDR1 MNHEY, CDR2 SMNVEV (reference sequence). The DNA of the CDR3 is TGTGCCAGCAGTTTGACCCCGCCGGTGGCGCAGTACTTC. It specifies CASSLTPPVAQYF.

This chain uses TRBV2 with TRBJ2-7; D not resolved. CDR3 size: 10 residues. CDR1 SNHLY and CDR2 FYNNEI come from the germline V gene. V dropped 8 bases and J dropped 2 bases, with 4 bases sitting between them. CDR3 sequence (DNA): TGTGCCAGCGGGGCCTACGAGCAGTACTTC. Encoded protein: CASGAYEQYF.